This TCR beta chain appears in the sequencing data of a study of blood T cell repertoires in COVID-19. This clone was counted a single time. The CDR3 is 17 residues long. V shed 3 bases and J shed 5 bases, with 20 bases lying between them. Germline V gives CDR1 MRHNA, CDR2 SNTAGT. TCRdb keeps only in-frame clones here, not all; method: immunoSEQ multiplex PCR. Here the sample spans 70,000 or so clones, around three quarters being singletons. The V and J genes are TRBV6-4 and TRBJ1-5; the D is unclear. The clonotype was recovered from a man in his sixties with acute or convalescent COVID-19. The sequenced sample consisted of peripheral blood. DNA for the CDR3: TGTGCCAGCAGTGAGTCTATACCGGGGTCGGGGTATCAGCCCCAGCATTTT. This translates into CASSESIPGSGYQPQHF.